These 27 T cell receptor beta chains were sequenced from one sample in a study of cytomegalovirus exposure and HLA in healthy donors. Primers for the PCR totalled 60 Vbeta and 13 Jbeta. Profiling relied on immunoSEQ multiplex PCR, and the TCRdb table lists in-frame clones only, not all of them. The sample yields approximately 150,000 clones, 65% to 80% seen once. Sequencing used PBMCs. Receptors originate from a man aged 35 to 55 in good health and CMV-seronegative.

As for this clone: Sequence at one end of the junction differs from germline and may be a read error. V is TRBV7-7 and J is TRBJ2-3; D is possibly TRBD2 (6 bases). In germline, CDR1 is SSHAT, CDR2 FNYEAQ (reference sequence). The length of the CDR3 is 13 residues. In DNA form, the CDR3 reads TGTGCTAGCAGCTTGGGGGGAGCAGATACGCAGTATTTT. It codes for CASSLGGADTQYF. Full variable domain (rest looked up from reference TRBV7-7 and TRBJ2-3): GAGVSQSPRYKVTKRGQDVTLRCDPISSHATLYWYQQALGQGPEFLTYFNYEAQPDKSGLPSDRFSAERPEGSISTLTIQRTEQRDSAMYRCASSLGGADTQYFGPGTRLTVL.

This chain joins TRBV5-6 and TRBJ1-1, with 11 bases lining up with TRBD1. Germline CDR1 is SGHDT and CDR2 is YYEEEE. The CDR3 extends over 13 amino acids. The V segment lost 7 bases and the J segment 10 bases; nucleotides outside the gene matches: 9. CDR3 residues: CASSRTGGLSAFF. The DNA for the CDR3 is TGTGCCAGCTCCCGGACAGGGGGCCTGTCAGCTTTCTTT.

The rearrangement links TRBV6-4 to TRBJ2-3, with D uncertain. Germline V gene sequence: CDR1 MRHNA, CDR2 SNTAGT. CDR3 length: 15 amino acids. The V gene lost 2 bases and the J gene lost 1 base, with 10 bases spanning the gap. CDR3 nucleotides: TGTGCCAGCAGTGACCGCGCTTCTGGCACAGATACGCAGTATTTT. It codes for CASSDRASGTDTQYF.

The chain carries TRBV5-1 and TRBJ1-1; D may be TRBD1 (5 bases). V was trimmed by 2 bases and J by 3 bases, leaving 11 bases between them. Germline V gene data show CDR1 as SGHRS and CDR2 as YFSETQ. The CDR3 length is 14 residues. The DNA of the CDR3 is TGCGCCAGCAGCTTTACGACAGTTCACACTGAAGCTTTCTTT. This encodes CASSFTTVHTEAFF.

The chain employs TRBV2 and TRBJ2-5; D gene unclear. The CDR3 is 14 residues long. V gave up 0 bases and J gave up 1 base, with 6 bases separating them. Per the germline V gene, CDR1 is SNHLY and CDR2 is FYNNEI. CDR3: CASSEADSQETQYF. The DNA for the CDR3 is TGTGCCAGCAGTGAAGCCGACTCCCAAGAGACCCAGTACTTC.

The V and J genes are TRBV4-1 and TRBJ1-1; D gene ambiguous. The CDR3 extends over 13 amino acids. Germline assignment: CDR1 MGHRA and CDR2 YSYEKL. V was cut by 4 bases and J by 6 bases, with 12 bases left in between. The CDR3 DNA reads TGCGCCAGCAGCCTGATGTCCCGGGCTGAAGCTTTCTTT. It codes for CASSLMSRAEAFF.

Only a few counts were recorded for this clone. The chain employs TRBV6-5 and TRBJ2-3, with TRBD2 matching 9 bases. V lost 8 bases, J lost 4 bases, and 7 bases stayed unmatched. The germline V gene has CDR1 MNHEY and CDR2 SVGAGI. This CDR3 is built from 14 residues. CDR3 coding DNA: TGTGCCAGCGGTCAGCGGGAGGCCTCAGATACGCAGTATTTT. Its translation is CASGQREASDTQYF.

The chain recombines TRBV6-5 with TRBJ1-3; possible D gene TRBD1, 6 bases. Trimming stripped 6 bases from V and 1 base from J, with 13 bases between. This CDR3 has 15 residues. Germline assignment: CDR1 MNHEY and CDR2 SVGAGI. The CDR3: CASSPADRSGNTIYF. In DNA, the CDR3 is TGTGCCAGCAGCCCTGCGGACAGATCTGGAAACACCATATATTTT.

In this sample, this clone turned up once. This rearrangement joins TRBV11-2 to TRBJ1-4; 9 bases line up with TRBD1. The CDR3 length is 15 residues. The junction had 8 bases not matched to a gene; V was cut back by 5 bases and J by 7 bases. Germline V gene sequence: CDR1 SGHAT, CDR2 FQNNGV. CDR3 region: CASSVHRGQGEKLFF. CDR3 bases: TGTGCCAGCAGCGTCCACAGGGGGCAGGGTGAAAAACTGTTTTTT. Supplemented by reference TRBV11-2 and TRBJ1-4, the full variable domain reads EAGVAQSPRYKIIEKRQSVAFWCNPISGHATLYWYQQILGQGPKLLIQFQNNGVVDDSQLPKDRFSAERLKGVDSTLKIQPAKLEDSAVYLCASSVHRGQGEKLFFGSGTQLSVL.

On this clone: At one of its ends the junction is not consistent with the germline gene, which may arise from a read error. The CDR3, as DNA: TGTGCCTGGAGGACTAGCGGGAGCAACTACTATGAGCAGTTCTTC. This encodes CAWRTSGSNYYEQFF. The chain carries TRBV30 and TRBJ2-1; TRBD2 matches at 12 bases. This CDR3 spans 15 amino acids. The germline V gene encodes CDR1 GTSNPN and CDR2 SVGIG (reference sequence).

The genes are TRBV28 and TRBJ2-5; TRBD1 might be the D (5 bases). This CDR3 is 15 amino acids long. Deletions cut 5 bases from V and 0 bases from J, with 13 bases between. Germline V CDR1 and CDR2: MDHEN, SYDVKM. The CDR3 DNA follows: TGTGCCAGCAGTATGGGGCGGATGTACCAAGAGACCCAGTACTTC. It encodes CASSMGRMYQETQYF.

This CDR3 is CASSYSTGLAGTQYF. Here the CDR3 DNA reads TGTGCCAGCAGTTACTCGACGGGACTCGCGGGGACCCAGTACTTC. This chain joins TRBV6-5 and TRBJ2-5; possibly TRBD2 for D (6 bases). Trimming stripped 0 bases from V and 7 bases from J, with 15 bases between. The CDR3 consists of 15 residues. Germline values: CDR1 MNHEY, CDR2 SVGAGI.

There are a few counts of this clone. The rearrangement uses TRBV4-1 and TRBJ2-7, with 7 bases identical to TRBD1. The CDR3 runs to 14 residues. CDR1 is MGHRA, CDR2 YSYEKL, per germline. V dropped 4 bases and J dropped 5; count of bases not matched to a gene: 8. DNA of the CDR3: TGCGCCAGCAGCCTTCGACAGGGTCTGGACGAGCAGTACTTC. It encodes CASSLRQGLDEQYF.

This chain links TRBV27 with TRBJ2-7; D is possibly TRBD2 (6 bases). V was shortened by 6 bases and J by 4 bases, with 7 bases between the two germline ends. The CDR3 is 11 residues long. The germline V gene has CDR1 MNHEY and CDR2 SMNVEV (reference sequence). The CDR3: CASRGGYEQYF. In DNA form, the CDR3 reads TGTGCCAGCAGGGGGGGTTACGAGCAGTACTTC.

The CDR3 loop reads CASINRAKPGAQYF. CDR3 sequence (DNA): TGCGCCAGCATAAACCGGGCCAAACCGGGAGCGCAGTATTTT. The V and J genes are TRBV10-1 and TRBJ2-3; a possible D gene is TRBD2 (6 bases). V was cut by 7 bases and J by 10 bases, with 21 bases left in between. The CDR3 totals 14 residues. Looked up from germline, CDR1 is WNHNN and CDR2 is SYGVQD (reference sequence).

In nucleotides, the CDR3 is TGTGCCAGTAGCCCCCAGACTAGTTACTATGAGCAGTTCTTC. Encoded protein: CASSPQTSYYEQFF. This chain connects TRBV19 to TRBJ2-1; TRBD2 is a possible D gene (6 bases). Germline CDR1 is LNHDA and CDR2 is SQIVND (reference sequence). This CDR3 comprises 14 residues. V gave up 6 bases and J gave up 8 bases, with 17 bases separating them.

The CDR3 region has the DNA TGTGCCAGCAGTTACTCGACGACTATCTCCTACGAGCAGTACTTC. Its protein product is CASSYSTTISYEQYF. V is TRBV6-5 and J is TRBJ2-7; TRBD2 is a possible D gene (5 bases). V gave up 0 bases and J gave up 0 bases, with 9 bases separating them. This CDR3 is 15 amino acids long. The V gene's germline CDR1 is MNHEY and CDR2 SVGAGI.

This clone was seen a single time. The rearrangement links TRBV4-1 to TRBJ2-3; 10 bases agree with TRBD1. The CDR3 runs 14 residues. From germline, CDR1 is MGHRA and CDR2 YSYEKL. The J segment lost 8 bases and the V segment lost 4 bases, leaving 6 bases of the junction unmatched. The CDR3 loop reads CASSPGTGDGTQYF. The CDR3, as DNA: TGCGCCAGCAGCCCTGGGACAGGGGACGGTACGCAGTATTTT.

With regard to this clone: One end of the junction does not line up with germline, which may come from a read error. V gene TRBV7-9 combines with J gene TRBJ2-7, with TRBD1 as a possible D gene (6 bases). The CDR3 has 12 amino acids. From germline, CDR1 is SEHNR and CDR2 FQNEAQ (reference sequence). The CDR3 DNA sequence: TGTTCCAGCAGCTTGATCAGGGGCGAGCAGTACTTC. Amino acid sequence: CSSSLIRGEQYF.

This clone was seen only a few times. This rearrangement joins TRBV11-2 to TRBJ2-1, with D possibly being TRBD2 (6 bases). The CDR3 spans 14 residues. Germline V gene data show CDR1 as SGHAT and CDR2 as FQNNGV. Trimming shortened V by 5 bases and J by 9 bases, and 17 bases separated the two germline ends. The CDR3 reads CASSPDLAPGEQFF. CDR3 in DNA: TGTGCCAGCAGCCCAGATCTAGCGCCCGGTGAGCAGTTCTTC.

This rearrangement joins TRBV10-3 to TRBJ2-3; D is perhaps TRBD2 (6 bases). Germline V lookup: CDR1 ENHRY, CDR2 SYGVKD. The V end lost 2 bases, the J end lost 2 bases, and 14 bases lay between the germline ends. CDR3 length: 16 amino acids. The CDR3 loop is CAISESTSPPTDTQYF. The DNA for the CDR3 is TGTGCCATCAGTGAGAGTACTAGCCCCCCCACAGATACGCAGTATTTT.

This chain links TRBV27 with TRBJ2-7; 10 bases fit TRBD1. The CDR3 spans 16 residues. V lost 8 bases to trimming and J lost 2 bases; unmatched junction nucleotides: 12. Germline CDR1 reads MNHEY; CDR2 reads SMNVEV (reference sequence). Written as DNA, the CDR3 is TGTGCCAGCGGCCGGGACAGGGGTGAGTTTACCTACGAGCAGTACTTC. Its translation: CASGRDRGEFTYEQYF.

The CDR3: CASSRTGYEQYF. In nucleotides, the CDR3 is TGTGCCAGCAGCCGGACAGGATACGAGCAGTACTTC. The rearrangement uses TRBV27 and TRBJ2-7, with 7 bases identical to TRBD1. Germline V gives CDR1 MNHEY, CDR2 SMNVEV (reference sequence). V lost 6 bases and J lost 4; bases outside the gene matches: 3. This CDR3 spans 12 amino acids.

Only one count was recorded for this clone. The chain recombines TRBV5-6 with TRBJ2-5; a weak D match, TRBD1 (7 bases). Matching the DNA end better, TRBJ2-7 makes the J call doubtful. CDR3 length: 14 amino acids. From germline, CDR1 is SGHDT and CDR2 YYEEEE. The CDR3 DNA follows: TGTGCCAGCAGCTTGGGACAGGGAGGCTACGAGCAGTACTTC. As protein: CASSLGQGGYEQYF.

CDR3 in amino acids: CASSLGGQGTDTQYF. The CDR3 nucleotides read TGTGCCAGCAGTTTAGGAGGACAGGGCACAGATACGCAGTATTTT. V gene TRBV28 combines with J gene TRBJ2-3; TRBD1 aligns across 7 bases. From germline, CDR1 is MDHEN and CDR2 SYDVKM. V lost 2 bases, J lost 1 base, and 3 bases stayed unmatched. This CDR3 is built from 15 residues.

The chain carries TRBV7-2 and TRBJ2-5; perhaps TRBD2 as D (5 bases). The CDR3 is 16 residues long. Trimming cost V 1 base and J 9 bases, with 21 bases left between them. Germline V gene lookup returns CDR1 SGHTA and CDR2 FQGNSA. The CDR3 reads CASSLETPGVRVPQYF. CDR3 in DNA: TGTGCCAGCAGCTTAGAAACCCCCGGCGTGAGGGTTCCCCAGTACTTC.

The V and J genes are TRBV7-9 and TRBJ2-7; D not resolved. Germline V gives CDR1 SEHNR, CDR2 FQNEAQ (reference sequence). The length of the CDR3 is 15 residues. Deletions cut 5 bases from V and 3 bases from J, with 17 bases between. The CDR3 is CASSRVPTVDYEQYF. As DNA, the CDR3 is TGTGCCAGCAGCCGAGTACCAACAGTGGACTACGAGCAGTACTTC.